This T cell receptor beta chain was sequenced in a study of T cell changes during pregnancy in multiple sclerosis. The V gene end was trimmed by 2 bases and the J gene end by 4 bases; junction bases not matched to a gene: 7. CDR1 and CDR2 (germline): MNHEY, SVGAGI. This CDR3 region has 15 residues. Profiling relied on immunoSEQ multiplex PCR, and the TCRdb table lists in-frame clones only, not all of them. The sample carries more than 40,000 clones, around 89% recorded once. Source: CD4+ T cells from peripheral blood mononuclear cells, taken in the first trimester of pregnancy. The chain carries TRBV6-5 and TRBJ2-5; TRBD1 agrees at 7 bases. The sequence came from a female donor with multiple sclerosis, enrolled in a pregnancy study. The CDR3 sequence: CASSYLAGGRETQYF. Here the CDR3 DNA reads TGTGCCAGCAGTTACCTCGCAGGGGGTCGAGAGACCCAGTACTTC.